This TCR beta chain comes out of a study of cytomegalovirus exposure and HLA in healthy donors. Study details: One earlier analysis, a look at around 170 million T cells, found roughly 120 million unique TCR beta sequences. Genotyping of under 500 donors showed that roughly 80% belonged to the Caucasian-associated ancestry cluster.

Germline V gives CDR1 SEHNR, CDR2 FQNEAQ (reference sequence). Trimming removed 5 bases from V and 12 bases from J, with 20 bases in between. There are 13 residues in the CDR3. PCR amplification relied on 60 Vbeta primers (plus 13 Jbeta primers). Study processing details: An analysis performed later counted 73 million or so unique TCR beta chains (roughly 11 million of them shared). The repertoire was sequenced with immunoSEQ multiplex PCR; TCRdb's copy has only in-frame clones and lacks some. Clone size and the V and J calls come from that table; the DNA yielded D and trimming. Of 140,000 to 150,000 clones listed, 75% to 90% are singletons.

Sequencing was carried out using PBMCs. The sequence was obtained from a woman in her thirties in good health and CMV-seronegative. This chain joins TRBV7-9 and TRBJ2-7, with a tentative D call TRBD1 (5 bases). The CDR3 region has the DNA TGTGCCAGCAGCACGAAAGCTGGGGCCATCGGGTACTTC. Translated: CASSTKAGAIGYF.